Each of the 29 T cell receptor beta chains below was sequenced from the same sample in a study of blood T cell repertoires in COVID-19 (TCRdb year 2020). Libraries were prepared through the immunoSEQ multiplex PCR assay. Entries here come from immuneACCESS through TCRdb and include only in-frame sequences with V and J called. Some clones fail to appear in such tables; in the studies checked, an unresolved V gene covers under half of the shortfall, and the cause of the remainder is unknown. This sample gives about 150,000 clones in total; roughly 84% of them show up just once. The biggest ten clones account for 8.3% of the sample. The specimen sequenced was peripheral blood. These receptors were collected from a woman aged 55-70 years with COVID-19, enrolled during active disease.

The chain is built from TRBV10-3 and TRBJ1-1; 10 nucleotides line up with TRBD1. The CDR3 extends over 17 amino acids. Germline trimming cut 2 bases from V and 5 bases from J; bases unmatched to any gene: 11. Germline lookup yields CDR1 ENHRY and CDR2 SYGVKD. The CDR3 loop reads CAISEQGTGVGGTEAFF. CDR3 nucleotide sequence: TGTGCCATCAGTGAGCAAGGGACAGGGGTAGGTGGGACTGAAGCTTTCTTT.

A few counts support this clone. The V call is TRBV7-9, the J call TRBJ1-2; D is undetermined. Germline V CDR1 and CDR2: SEHNR, FQNEAQ (reference sequence). Trimming cost V 4 bases and J 1 base, with 7 bases left between them. The CDR3 has 13 amino acids. CDR3 coding DNA: TGTGCCAGCAGCTCCTTTCGTAACTATGGCTACACCTTC. As protein: CASSSFRNYGYTF.

The rearrangement links TRBV5-6 to TRBJ1-2, with D uncertain. The germline gives CDR1 SGHDT, CDR2 YYEEEE. The CDR3 covers 11 residues. The V and J ends lost 2 bases and 7 bases respectively, with 6 bases between them. CDR3 protein: CASSLRSGYTF. The CDR3 nucleotides are TGTGCCAGCAGCTTACGGAGTGGCTACACCTTC.

The chain has TRBV27 and TRBJ2-2; D not certain. Trimming took off 0 bases at V and 8 bases at J, with 7 bases between the two ends. The CDR3 contains 13 residues. Germline CDR1 MNHEY, CDR2 SMNVEV (reference sequence). The CDR3 DNA is TGTGCCAGCAGTTTATCAGACTTGGGGGAGCTGTTTTTT. Encoded protein: CASSLSDLGELFF.

The rearrangement joins TRBV3-1 (or the pseudogene TRBV3-2) to TRBJ1-2, with 9 nucleotides matching TRBD1. The ends lost 4 bases at V and 0 bases at J; junction bases unmatched: 12. This CDR3 has 18 amino acids. Germline CDR1 and CDR2: LGHDT and YNNKEL (reference sequence). The chain's CDR3 is CASSRDGTGSTTNYGYTF. Written as DNA, the CDR3 is TGTGCCAGCAGCCGAGACGGGACAGGGTCCACCACTAACTATGGCTACACCTTC.

The chain carries TRBV6-5 and TRBJ2-1; 16 bases align to TRBD2. CDR3 length equals 15 residues. Germline-derived CDR1 and CDR2 are MNHEY and SVGAGI. Losses at the gene ends were 6 bases for V and 9 bases for J; bases not matched to a gene: 5. CDR3: CASSGTSGGAGEQFF. CDR3 DNA sequence: TGTGCCAGCAGCGGGACTAGCGGGGGGGCCGGTGAGCAGTTCTTC.

This chain connects TRBV5-1 to TRBJ2-3; D possibly corresponds to TRBD2 (5 bases). Trimming took 2 bases from V and 7 from J, leaving 14 bases between them. Germline CDR1 reads SGHRS; CDR2 reads YFSETQ. The CDR3 has 14 residues. The CDR3 coding sequence is TGCGCCAGCAGCTTTCCGGGGTCTATTCATACGCAGTATTTT. Translation: CASSFPGSIHTQYF.

The V call is TRBV5-8, the J call TRBJ1-5, with D maybe TRBD1 (5 bases). This CDR3 comprises 15 residues. Germline loops: CDR1 SGHTS, CDR2 YDEGEE. V was pared by 4 bases and J by 0 bases, with 11 bases between. The CDR3, as DNA: TGTGCCAGCAGCATGGGACTGGCTAGCAATCAGCCCCAGCATTTT. It translates to CASSMGLASNQPQHF.

V gene TRBV3-1 (or the pseudogene TRBV3-2) combines with J gene TRBJ1-6; no definite D call. Germline-derived CDR1 and CDR2 are LGHDT and YNNKEL (reference sequence). The CDR3 sequence is 17 residues long. Trimming pared 7 bases from V and 9 bases from J, leaving 25 bases between. The CDR3 is CASTPRRTTILSSPLHF. The CDR3 DNA reads as TGTGCCAGCACCCCACGGAGGACGACCATCCTCAGTTCACCCCTCCACTTT.

This sequence joins TRBV29-1 and TRBJ1-1; no reliable D call. The CDR3 length is 12 residues. The germline V gene has CDR1 SQVTM and CDR2 ANQGSEA. V shed 6 bases and J shed 0 bases, with 8 bases lying between them. The CDR3 loop reads CSVRRVNTEAFF. The CDR3 DNA follows: TGCAGCGTCAGACGGGTGAACACTGAAGCTTTCTTT. Together with reference TRBV29-1 and TRBJ1-1, the CDR3 gives the full variable domain: SAVISQKPSRDICQRGTSLTIQCQVDSQVTMMFWYRQQPGQSLTLIATANQGSEATYESGFVIDKFPISRPNLTFSTLTVSNMSPEDSSIYLCSVRRVNTEAFFGQGTRLTVV.

In its sample, this clone was seen once. The rearrangement joins TRBV19 to TRBJ1-1; perhaps TRBD1 as D (5 bases). The CDR3 totals 15 residues. Trimming removed 11 bases from V and 4 bases from J, with 23 bases in between. Germline CDR1 and CDR2: LNHDA and SQIVND (reference sequence). The CDR3 DNA reads as TGTGCCGCCCAGATTTCGCGGGGCGCGGTCACTGAAGCTTTCTTT. Its protein is CAAQISRGAVTEAFF.

This chain connects TRBV5-4 to TRBJ1-6; 9 nucleotides match TRBD1. CDR3 size: 15 residues. V trimming: 4 bases; J trimming: 7 bases; junction bases outside the gene matches: 6. CDR1 and CDR2 from the germline V gene are SGHNT and YYREEE (reference sequence). The CDR3 is CASSGDRERNSPLHF. CDR3 bases: TGTGCCAGCAGCGGGGACAGGGAAAGGAATTCACCCCTCCACTTT.

This chain joins TRBV6-6 and TRBJ1-1, with 11 nucleotides matching TRBD1. Unmatched junction bases numbered 15, after V lost 5 bases and J lost 4 bases. The CDR3 contains 18 residues. Germline lookup yields CDR1 MNHNY and CDR2 SVGAGI (reference sequence). CDR3 coding DNA: TGTGCCAGCAGTCCCCGGACAGGGGGCCATGTTTCTGGCACTGAAGCTTTCTTT. Residues: CASSPRTGGHVSGTEAFF.

V is TRBV18 and J is TRBJ1-6; 9 nucleotides match TRBD1. CDR1 and CDR2 (germline): KGHSH, LQKENI. V was pared by 3 bases and J by 7 bases, with 4 bases of the junction left unmatched. This CDR3 has 15 amino acids. The CDR3 coding sequence is TGTGCCAGCTCACCGGGACAGGGCGCCAATTCACCCCTCCACTTT. Amino acid sequence: CASSPGQGANSPLHF.

This clone was picked up one time. This rearrangement joins TRBV9 to TRBJ1-3, with D unresolved. This CDR3 region has 14 residues. Germline assignment: CDR1 SGDLS and CDR2 YYNGEE. Trimming stripped 1 base from V and 0 bases from J, with 5 bases between. CDR3 amino acids: CASSVTVSGNTIYF. CDR3 nucleotides: TGTGCCAGCAGCGTAACGGTCTCTGGAAACACCATATATTTT.

V gene TRBV18 combines with J gene TRBJ1-6; a possible D gene is TRBD1 (5 bases). V was cut by 1 base and J by 8 bases, with 15 bases left in between. CDR3 length equals 16 residues. Germline V gene data show CDR1 as KGHSH and CDR2 as LQKENI. Here the CDR3 DNA reads TGTGCCAGCTCACCACGACCGCAGGGATCTGATTCACCCCTCCACTTT. Its translation: CASSPRPQGSDSPLHF.

The V and J genes are TRBV9 and TRBJ1-3; D call uncertain. The V end lost 5 bases, the J end lost 0 bases, and 15 bases lay between the germline ends. The CDR3 has 16 amino acids. Germline V gene lookup returns CDR1 SGDLS and CDR2 YYNGEE. DNA of the CDR3: TGTGCCAGCAGTCCTAATCTCCCTCGCTCTGGAAACACCATATATTTT. Protein sequence: CASSPNLPRSGNTIYF.

The sample holds a few counts of this clone. The genes are TRBV5-1 and TRBJ1-1, with 7 bases fitting TRBD1. From germline, CDR1 is SGHRS and CDR2 YFSETQ. The CDR3 extends over 16 amino acids. V trimming: 3 bases; J trimming: 1 base; junction bases outside the gene matches: 9. The CDR3 coding sequence is TGCGCCAGCAGCTCGCGGACAGGCAGTTCGAACACTGAAGCTTTCTTT. Translated, it gives CASSSRTGSSNTEAFF.

The chain couples TRBV5-4 to TRBJ1-2; D may be TRBD1 (5 bases). CDR3 size: 14 residues. V shed 3 bases and J shed 7 bases, with 16 bases lying between them. CDR1 and CDR2 (germline): SGHNT, YYREEE (reference sequence). The CDR3 protein is CASSSGRGTGGYTF. Written as DNA, the CDR3 is TGTGCCAGCAGCTCGGGGCGGGGGACTGGTGGCTACACCTTC.

The rearrangement links TRBV19 to TRBJ1-5, with 10 positions matching TRBD1. The CDR3 has 16 amino acids. Per germline, CDR1 LNHDA and CDR2 SQIVND (reference sequence). The junction had 14 bases not matched to a gene; V was cut back by 11 bases and J by 4 bases. CDR3 coding DNA: TGTGCCTCGGGGGGTCTCCGGGACAGGGGAAATCAGCCCCAGCATTTT. Translation gives CASGGLRDRGNQPQHF.

The rearrangement links TRBV19 to TRBJ2-1; 16 nucleotides align to TRBD2. J lost 0 bases, V lost 7 bases, and 9 bases had no gene match. Germline V gene sequence: CDR1 LNHDA, CDR2 SQIVND (reference sequence). There are 19 residues in the CDR3. CDR3 region: CASTDPGTSGRGSYNEQFF. CDR3 DNA: TGTGCCAGTACTGACCCCGGGACTAGCGGGAGGGGCTCCTACAATGAGCAGTTCTTC.

This clone was observed a single time. The V call is TRBV2, the J call TRBJ1-5; TRBD1 agrees at 7 bases. Germline V CDR1 and CDR2: SNHLY, FYNNEI. The CDR3 extends over 14 amino acids. The V gene end was trimmed by 4 bases and the J gene end by 6 bases; junction bases not matched to a gene: 6. The CDR3, as DNA: TGTGCCAGCAGTGCACAGGGGTTGGCTCAGCCCCAGCATTTT. As protein: CASSAQGLAQPQHF.

The rearrangement joins TRBV5-1 to TRBJ2-3, with D maybe TRBD2 (6 bases). Deletions cut 0 bases from V and 1 base from J, with 15 bases between. The CDR3 extends over 17 amino acids. Germline V gives CDR1 SGHRS, CDR2 YFSETQ. CDR3 sequence: CASSLANVAEGTDTQYF. The CDR3 DNA sequence: TGCGCCAGCAGCTTGGCCAACGTAGCGGAGGGCACAGATACGCAGTATTTT.

The rearrangement uses TRBV6-1 and TRBJ1-2; unclear D gene. The ends were cut back, 2 bases at V and 3 bases at J, with 10 bases in the middle. The CDR3 runs to 14 residues. Germline V lookup: CDR1 MNHNS, CDR2 SASEGT. CDR3 amino acids: CASSETGIYYGYTF. The CDR3 region has the DNA TGTGCCAGCAGTGAAACGGGGATCTACTATGGCTACACCTTC.

The V call is TRBV18, the J call TRBJ1-3; D remains ambiguous. CDR3 length: 16 amino acids. Germline loops: CDR1 KGHSH, CDR2 LQKENI. Trimming removed 3 bases at V and 0 bases at J, with 12 bases between. CDR3 loop: CASSPDFGNSGNTIYF. CDR3 sequence (DNA): TGTGCCAGCTCACCTGACTTCGGAAACTCTGGAAACACCATATATTTT. Using reference TRBV18 and TRBJ1-3 for the parts outside the CDR3, the full variable domain is NAGVMQNPRHLVRRRGQEARLRCSPMKGHSHVYWYRQLPEEGLKFMVYLQKENIIDESGMPKERFSAEFPKEGPSILRIQQVVRGDSAAYFCASSPDFGNSGNTIYFGEGSWLTVV.

V usage is TRBV9 and J usage is TRBJ2-5, with D possibly being TRBD2 (6 bases). The CDR3 is made up of 14 amino acids. Trimming cost V 3 bases and J 4 bases, with 13 bases left between them. Per germline, CDR1 SGDLS and CDR2 YYNGEE. As DNA, the CDR3 is TGTGCCAGCAGCGCTAGGGGACTTCCAGAGACCCAGTACTTC. Translating it yields CASSARGLPETQYF.

The chain couples TRBV10-3 to TRBJ2-7, with 13 bases fitting TRBD2. Germline lookup yields CDR1 ENHRY and CDR2 SYGVKD. V dropped 8 bases and J dropped 3; count of bases not matched to a gene: 10. The CDR3 covers 16 residues. The CDR3 region has the DNA TGTGCCATCCAGGGGACTAGCGGGATGGGGATCTACGAGCAGTACTTC. Its protein product is CAIQGTSGMGIYEQYF.

The sample holds one count of this clone. The chain employs TRBV19 and TRBJ1-4, with D possibly being TRBD1 (5 bases). Germline loops: CDR1 LNHDA, CDR2 SQIVND (reference sequence). V was trimmed by 5 bases and J by 11 bases, leaving 24 bases between them. This CDR3 has 16 residues. The DNA for the CDR3 is TGTGCCAGTAGTCATACCCCCACAGGAGTACGGCTGAAACTGTTTTTT. Translation: CASSHTPTGVRLKLFF.

The chain uses TRBV5-1 and TRBJ2-7, with a possible D match to TRBD2 (6 bases). CDR1 is SGHRS and CDR2 is YFSETQ in the germline V gene. The CDR3 length is 13 residues. V was shortened by 7 bases and J by 5 bases, with 16 bases between the two germline ends. The chain's CDR3 is CASGRTGRNEQYF. The CDR3 DNA is TGCGCCAGCGGTAGAACGGGGAGGAACGAGCAGTACTTC.